This T cell receptor (beta chain) was found in a study of tumor-infiltrating lymphocytes in primary liver carcinoma. Study-level background: Tumors measured about 4 to 10 cm and were stage T1-T3 N0M0.

From unsorted bulk tissue weighing roughly 17-34 mg, DNA and RNA were co-extracted. As concerns this clonotype: Because the CDR3 is missing its conserved closing phenylalanine or tryptophan, this is likely a read error. The DNA is omitted, as the CDR3 cannot be located on it reliably, and the CDR3 follows TCRdb's listing.

Germline V lookup: CDR1 ENHRY, CDR2 SYGVKD. The CDR3 length equals 12 residues, ends included. From around 500 ng of total RNA, TCR beta-specific cDNA was reverse-transcribed using a constant-region primer. Three rounds of nested multiplex PCR with slightly modified ARM-PCR produced TCR beta libraries. In the first two PCR rounds, TRBV1-TRBV30 forward primers were paired with a C-beta reverse primer, and each round lasted about 9 cycles. One entry per CDR3 protein results from TCRdb running MiXCR on the multiplex PCR reads. The repertoire holds approximately 190,000 distinct CDR3 sequences, with around 85% as singletons.

This TCR came from a man aged 40-49 years with primary liver carcinoma and hepatitis B virus infection. This chain links TRBV10-3 with TRBJ2-5. The sequenced sample was tumor tissue from primary liver carcinoma. The CDR3 loop reads CAISESGETRYL.